This T cell receptor (beta chain) was sequenced in a study of T cells after yellow fever vaccination. In TCRdb, the 5' RACE reads were re-called with MiXCR into one record per CDR3 protein. Among 100,000 to 150,000 distinct CDR3 sequences listed, about 16% were seen once. This clonotype was picked up a small number of times. Its antigen remains unidentified. Study-wide results and caveats: The study re-detected most primary-vaccination clones after the booster (roughly 95% CD4, almost 90% CD8). The secondary response was weaker, and its peak arrived faster, on day 5 versus 15.

V dropped 5 bases and J dropped 5; count of bases not matched to a gene: 9. The length of the CDR3 is 15 residues. Source: CD8+ T cells sorted from PBMCs, taken 5 days after the yellow fever booster vaccination. This clonotype was sampled from a man between 18 and 35 years old who received the YFV17D yellow fever vaccine. This rearrangement joins TRBV12-3 or TRBV12-4 to TRBJ2-7; 10 nucleotides agree with TRBD1. The CDR3 protein is CASSANTGTGDEQYF. The CDR3 coding sequence is TGTGCCAGCAGTGCGAATACCGGGACAGGGGACGAGCAGTACTTC.